A selection of T cell receptor beta chains follows, all from one sample in a study of blood T cell repertoires in COVID-19. TCRdb keeps only in-frame clones here, not all; method: immunoSEQ multiplex PCR. Here the sample spans approximately 480,000 clones, around 90% being singletons. Material: PBMCs or T cells enriched from blood (not recorded which). The origin of the receptors is a woman aged 18-30 years who had recovered from COVID-19. The CDR3 runs from the conserved cysteine through the conserved F or W. The D gene is left open where the match is weak. Expanded clones are given a class, and other clones once, few, many or no size at all.

>TRBV30|TRBJ1-6|TRBD1|NA
CAWSVQKIDREASPLHF
TGTGCCTGGAGTGTACAAAAGATCGACAGGGAAGCTTCACCCCTCCACTTT
>TRBV5-8|TRBJ1-4|NA|few
CASSLRRVIDIEKLFF
TGTGCCAGCAGCTTGCGCAGGGTTATTGATATTGAAAAACTGTTTTTT
>TRBV9|TRBJ1-3|TRBD1|NA
CASSLGQGGNTIYF
TGTGCCAGCAGCCTCGGACAGGGTGGAAACACCATATATTTT
>TRBV12-3/TRBV12-4|TRBJ1-1|NA|few
CASSLVQEAEAFF
TGTGCCAGCAGTTTGGTTCAGGAGGCTGAAGCTTTCTTT
>TRBV9|TRBJ2-5|TRBD1|NA
CASSVDRGAETQYF
TGTGCCAGCAGCGTAGACAGGGGAGCAGAGACCCAGTACTTC
>TRBV2|TRBJ1-1|TRBD1|NA
CASIGATGRNTEAFF
TGTGCCAGCATTGGGGCGACAGGGAGGAACACTGAAGCTTTCTTT
>TRBV5-1|TRBJ2-5|TRBD1|few
CASSQETGDEETQYF
TGCGCCAGCAGCCAAGAGACAGGGGATGAAGAGACCCAGTACTTC
>TRBV9|TRBJ1-6|NA|NA
CASSGRETNSPLHF
TGTGCCAGCAGCGGCAGGGAAACAAATTCACCCCTCCACTTT
>TRBV7-9|TRBJ1-2|NA|NA
CASSLLTPSEGGYTF
TGTGCCAGCAGCTTACTGACACCCTCCGAGGGTGGCTACACCTTC
>TRBV18|TRBJ2-5|NA|once
CASSLQGGAQETQYF
TGTGCCAGCTCACTCCAAGGGGGGGCCCAAGAGACCCAGTACTTC
>TRBV3-1/TRBV3-2|TRBJ1-6|TRBD1|NA
CASSHDRAYNSPLHF
TGTGCCAGCAGTCACGACAGGGCCTATAATTCACCCCTCCACTTT
>TRBV5-1|TRBJ1-1|TRBD1|few
CASSLETWDRVNTEAFF
TGCGCCAGCAGCTTGGAGACCTGGGACAGGGTGAACACTGAAGCTTTCTTT
>TRBV9|TRBJ2-3|NA|NA
CASSVGRGPFGDTQYF
TGTGCCAGCAGCGTAGGGCGGGGGCCCTTCGGAGATACGCAGTATTTT
>TRBV16|TRBJ2-7|NA|NA
CASSQPGRGPSYEQYF
TGTGCCAGCAGCCAACCGGGGCGGGGGCCCTCCTACGAGCAGTACTTC
>TRBV30|TRBJ1-2|NA|NA
CASGQGSYGYTF
TGTGCCTCCGGTCAGGGGAGCTATGGCTACACCTTC
>TRBV27|TRBJ2-7|NA|NA
CASSLGEQGGEQYF
TGTGCCAGCAGTTTAGGGGAACAGGGTGGCGAGCAGTACTTC
>TRBV2|TRBJ1-4|NA|NA
CASSGREEKLFF
TGTGCCAGCTCCGGGAGGGAAGAAAAACTGTTTTTT
>TRBV21-1|TRBJ2-6|NA|NA
CASSKARDRTPGANVLTF
TGTGCCAGCAGCAAAGCCAGGGACAGAACCCCTGGGGCCAACGTCCTGACTTTC
>TRBV28|TRBJ1-1|NA|few
CASSSAEGLDTEAFF
TGTGCCAGCAGTTCCGCGGAGGGGCTTGACACTGAAGCTTTCTTT
>TRBV5-1|TRBJ2-3|TRBD2|NA
CASSQSLAGVADTQYF
TGCGCCAGCAGCCAATCCCTAGCGGGGGTGGCAGATACGCAGTATTTT
>TRBV7-9|TRBJ2-1|NA|NA
CASSSGEMGNEQFF
TGTGCCAGTTCCTCAGGGGAAATGGGCAATGAGCAGTTCTTC
>TRBV30|TRBJ2-7|TRBD1|once
CAWNRGQGAEEQYF
TGTGCCTGGAATCGGGGACAGGGGGCGGAAGAGCAGTACTTC
>TRBV5-1|TRBJ2-1|NA|NA
CASSLGTLPYNEQFF
TGCGCCAGCAGCTTGGGGACTCTGCCCTACAATGAGCAGTTCTTC
>TRBV18|TRBJ2-7|NA|NA
CASSPLKVAGDEQYF
TGTGCCAGCTCACCATTAAAGGTAGCCGGAGACGAGCAGTACTTC
>TRBV5-4|TRBJ2-5|TRBD2|NA
CASSLLAGVGETQYF
TGTGCCAGCAGCTTACTAGCGGGGGTCGGAGAGACCCAGTACTTC
>TRBV5-4|TRBJ2-5|NA|NA
CASSLGISQETQYF
TGTGCCAGCAGCTTGGGTATTTCCCAAGAGACCCAGTACTTC
>TRBV10-3|TRBJ1-4|NA|NA
CAISYTGKGEKLFF
TGTGCCATCAGCTACACAGGGAAGGGTGAAAAACTGTTTTTT
>TRBV7-8|TRBJ2-1|TRBD1|NA
CASSLDPTGRQFF
TGTGCCAGCAGCTTAGACCCGACAGGGAGGCAGTTCTTC
>TRBV7-2|TRBJ2-3|NA|NA
CASSLDYVPGGTDTQYF
TGTGCCAGCAGCTTAGACTACGTTCCGGGGGGCACAGATACGCAGTATTTT
>TRBV2|TRBJ1-1|TRBD1|NA
CASSEQERTGEKAFF
TGTGCCAGCAGTGAACAAGAGAGGACAGGGGAAAAAGCTTTCTTT